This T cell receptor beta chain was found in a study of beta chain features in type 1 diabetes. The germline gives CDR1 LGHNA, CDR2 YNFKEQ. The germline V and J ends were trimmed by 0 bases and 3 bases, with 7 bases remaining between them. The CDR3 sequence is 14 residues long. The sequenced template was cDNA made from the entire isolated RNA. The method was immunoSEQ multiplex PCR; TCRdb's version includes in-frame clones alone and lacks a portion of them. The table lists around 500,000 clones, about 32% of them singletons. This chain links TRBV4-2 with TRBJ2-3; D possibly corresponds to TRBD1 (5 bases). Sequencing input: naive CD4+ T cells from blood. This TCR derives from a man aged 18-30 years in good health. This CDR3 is CASSQDRVTDTQYF. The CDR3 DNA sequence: TGTGCCAGCAGCCAAGACAGGGTGACAGATACGCAGTATTTT.